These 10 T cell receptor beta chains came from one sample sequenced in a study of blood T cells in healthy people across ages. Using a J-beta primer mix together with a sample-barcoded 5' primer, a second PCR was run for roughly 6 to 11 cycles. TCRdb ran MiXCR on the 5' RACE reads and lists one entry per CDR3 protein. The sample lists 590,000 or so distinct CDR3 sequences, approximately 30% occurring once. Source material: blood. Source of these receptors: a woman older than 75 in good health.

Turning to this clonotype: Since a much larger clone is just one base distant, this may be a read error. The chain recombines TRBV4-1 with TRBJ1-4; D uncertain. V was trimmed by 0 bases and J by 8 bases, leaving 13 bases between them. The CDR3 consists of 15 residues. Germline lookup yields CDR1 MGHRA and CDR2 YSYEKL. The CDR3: CASSQDFPALEKLFF. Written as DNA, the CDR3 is TGCGCCAGCAGCCAAGATTTTCCGGCGCTGGAAAAACTGTTTTTT.

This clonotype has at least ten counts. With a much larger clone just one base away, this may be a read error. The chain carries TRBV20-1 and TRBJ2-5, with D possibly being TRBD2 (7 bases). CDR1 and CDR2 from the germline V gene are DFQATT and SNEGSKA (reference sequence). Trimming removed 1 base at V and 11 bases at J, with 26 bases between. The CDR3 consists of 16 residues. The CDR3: CSARVARGGGFDEQYF. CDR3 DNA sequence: TGCAGTGCTAGAGTGGCGAGGGGGGGCGGATTCGATGAGCAGTACTTC.

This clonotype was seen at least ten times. The CDR3 DNA reads as TGTGCCAGCAGGCATACAGGGGGTAATCAGCCCCAGCATTTT. Translation: CASRHTGGNQPQHF. V gene TRBV12-3 or TRBV12-4 combines with J gene TRBJ1-5; 8 bases align to TRBD1. CDR3 size: 14 residues. The V gene end was trimmed by 6 bases and the J gene end by 4 bases; junction bases not matched to a gene: 5.

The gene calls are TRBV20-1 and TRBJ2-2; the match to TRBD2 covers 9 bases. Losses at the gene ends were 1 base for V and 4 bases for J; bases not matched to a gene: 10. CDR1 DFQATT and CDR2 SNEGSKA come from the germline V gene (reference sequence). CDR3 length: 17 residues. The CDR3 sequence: CSARGSSRGGLTGELFF. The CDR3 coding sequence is TGCAGTGCTAGAGGGAGTTCGCGGGGGGGCCTCACCGGGGAGCTGTTTTTT.

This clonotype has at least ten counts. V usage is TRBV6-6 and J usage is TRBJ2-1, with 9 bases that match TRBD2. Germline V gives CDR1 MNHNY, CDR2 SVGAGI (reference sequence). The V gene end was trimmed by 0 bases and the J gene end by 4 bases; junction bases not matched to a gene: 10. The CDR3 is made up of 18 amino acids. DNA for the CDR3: TGTGCCAGCAGTTACTCCTTGGGGGCTAGCGGGAAGTACAATGAGCAGTTCTTC. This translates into CASSYSLGASGKYNEQFF.

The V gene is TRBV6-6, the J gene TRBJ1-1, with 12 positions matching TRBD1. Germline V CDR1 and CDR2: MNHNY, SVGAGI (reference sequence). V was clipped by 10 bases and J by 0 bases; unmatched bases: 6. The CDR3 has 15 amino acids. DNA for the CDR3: TGTGCCACCCAAGGGACAGGGGGCATGAACACTGAAGCTTTCTTT. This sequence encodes CATQGTGGMNTEAFF.

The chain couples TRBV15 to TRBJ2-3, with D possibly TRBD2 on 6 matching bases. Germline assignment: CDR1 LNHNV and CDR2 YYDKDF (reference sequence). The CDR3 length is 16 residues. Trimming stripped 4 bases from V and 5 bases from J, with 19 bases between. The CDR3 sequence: CATSIGGDREKDTQYF. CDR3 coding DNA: TGTGCCACCAGCATTGGCGGGGACCGGGAAAAAGATACGCAGTATTTT.

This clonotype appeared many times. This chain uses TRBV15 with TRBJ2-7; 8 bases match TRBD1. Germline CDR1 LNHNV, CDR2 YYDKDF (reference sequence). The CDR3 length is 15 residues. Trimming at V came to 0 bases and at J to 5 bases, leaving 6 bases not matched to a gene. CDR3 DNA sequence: TGTGCCACCAGCAGAGATCGGGCAGGGGGCGACGAGCAGTACTTC. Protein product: CATSRDRAGGDEQYF.

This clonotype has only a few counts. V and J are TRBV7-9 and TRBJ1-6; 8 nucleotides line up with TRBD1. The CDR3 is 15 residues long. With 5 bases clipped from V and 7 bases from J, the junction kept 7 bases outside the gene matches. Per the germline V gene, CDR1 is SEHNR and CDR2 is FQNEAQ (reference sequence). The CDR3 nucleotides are TGTGCCAGCAGCGCACAAGGACAGGGAAATTCACCCCTCCACTTT. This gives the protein CASSAQGQGNSPLHF.

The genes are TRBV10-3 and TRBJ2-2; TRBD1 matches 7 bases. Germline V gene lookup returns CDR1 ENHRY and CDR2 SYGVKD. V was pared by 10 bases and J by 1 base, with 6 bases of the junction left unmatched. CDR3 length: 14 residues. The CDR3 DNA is TGTGCCACACGGAGGACAGGGAACACCGGGGAGCTGTTTTTT. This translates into CATRRTGNTGELFF.